Below, 2 T cell receptor beta chains from the same sample are listed, as sequenced in a study of memory CD4+ T cells and cytomegalovirus serostatus. The data were produced by immunoSEQ multiplex PCR, yet TCRdb's version contains in-frame clones alone and is incomplete. Of approximately 70,000 clones detected, more than 75% appear once; the ten largest clones hold around 4.5%. Single viable CD3+CD4+CD8-CD45RO+ cells were sorted as the memory CD4+ T cells. Sequences were obtained from memory CD4+ T cells from blood. The receptors originated from an adult in good health and CMV-seropositive.

The chain carries TRBV28 and TRBJ1-1; no reliable D call. The CDR3 is 15 residues long. Germline lookup yields CDR1 MDHEN and CDR2 SYDVKM. The V end lost 5 bases, the J end lost 1 base, and 14 bases lay between the germline ends. CDR3 sequence: CASSPAGLTNTEAFF. Here the CDR3 DNA reads TGTGCCAGCAGTCCCGCCGGGTTGACGAACACTGAAGCTTTCTTT. Full variable domain (rest looked up from reference TRBV28 and TRBJ1-1): DVKVTQSSRYLVKRTGEKVFLECVQDMDHENMFWYRQDPGLGLRLIYFSYDVKMKEKGDIPEGYSVSREKKERFSLILESASTNQTSMYLCASSPAGLTNTEAFFGQGTRLTVV.

The V and J genes are TRBV7-2 and TRBJ2-7; the match to TRBD2 covers 7 bases. Germline V gene data show CDR1 as SGHTA and CDR2 as FQGNSA. CDR3 size: 13 residues. Germline trimming cut 7 bases from V and 1 base from J; bases unmatched to any gene: 4. The CDR3 spells CASTSSGSYEQYF. The CDR3 DNA sequence: TGTGCCAGCACCTCTAGCGGTTCCTACGAGCAGTACTTC.